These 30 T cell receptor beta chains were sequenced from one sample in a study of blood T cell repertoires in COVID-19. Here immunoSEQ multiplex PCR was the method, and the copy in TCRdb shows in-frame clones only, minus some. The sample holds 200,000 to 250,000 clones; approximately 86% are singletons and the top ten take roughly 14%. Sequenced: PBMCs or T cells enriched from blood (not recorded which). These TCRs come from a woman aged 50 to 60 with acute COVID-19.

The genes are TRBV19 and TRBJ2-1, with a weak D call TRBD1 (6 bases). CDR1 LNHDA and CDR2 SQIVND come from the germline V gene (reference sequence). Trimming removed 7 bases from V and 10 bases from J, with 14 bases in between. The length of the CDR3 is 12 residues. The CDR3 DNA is TGTGCCAGTAATACAGGGAGAGGCGAGCAGTTCTTC. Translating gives CASNTGRGEQFF. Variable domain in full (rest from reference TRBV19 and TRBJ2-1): DGGITQSPKYLFRKEGQNVTLSCEQNLNHDAMYWYRQDPGQGLRLIYYSQIVNDFQKGDIAEGYSVSREKKESFPLTVTSAQKNPTAFYLCASNTGRGEQFFGPGTRLTVL.

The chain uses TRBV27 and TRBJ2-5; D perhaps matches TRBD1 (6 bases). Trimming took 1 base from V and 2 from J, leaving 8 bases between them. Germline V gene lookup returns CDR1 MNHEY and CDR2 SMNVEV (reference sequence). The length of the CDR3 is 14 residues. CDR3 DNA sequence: TGTGCCAGCAGTTTATTTACAGGGCAAGAGACCCAGTACTTC. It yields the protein CASSLFTGQETQYF.

CDR3 DNA: TGTGCCAGCAGTCAAAACCGGGACACCGGCTACACCTTC. Translation: CASSQNRDTGYTF. The chain couples TRBV12-3 or TRBV12-4 to TRBJ1-2, with D possibly TRBD1 on 6 matching bases. This CDR3 is built from 13 residues. Trimming took off 5 bases at V and 8 bases at J, with 15 bases between the two ends.

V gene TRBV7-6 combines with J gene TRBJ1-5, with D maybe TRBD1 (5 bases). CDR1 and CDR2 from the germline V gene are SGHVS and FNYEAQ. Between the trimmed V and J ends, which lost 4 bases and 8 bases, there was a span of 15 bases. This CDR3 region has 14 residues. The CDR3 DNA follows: TGTGCCAGCAGCTCCGGGTATGGGGCCGAGCCCCAGCATTTT. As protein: CASSSGYGAEPQHF.

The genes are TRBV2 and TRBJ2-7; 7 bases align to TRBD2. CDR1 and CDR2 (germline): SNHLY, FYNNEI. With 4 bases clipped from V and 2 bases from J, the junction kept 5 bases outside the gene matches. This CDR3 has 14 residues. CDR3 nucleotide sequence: TGTGCCAGCAGTGTGGAGGGAGGGCCCTACGAGCAGTACTTC. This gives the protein CASSVEGGPYEQYF.

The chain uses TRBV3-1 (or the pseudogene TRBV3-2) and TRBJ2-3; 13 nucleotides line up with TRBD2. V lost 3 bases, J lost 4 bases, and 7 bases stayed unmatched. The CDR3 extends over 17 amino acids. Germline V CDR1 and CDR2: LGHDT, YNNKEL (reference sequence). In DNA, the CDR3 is TGTGCCAGCAGCCACGGACTAGCGGGGGCACGTGCAGATACGCAGTATTTT. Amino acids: CASSHGLAGARADTQYF.

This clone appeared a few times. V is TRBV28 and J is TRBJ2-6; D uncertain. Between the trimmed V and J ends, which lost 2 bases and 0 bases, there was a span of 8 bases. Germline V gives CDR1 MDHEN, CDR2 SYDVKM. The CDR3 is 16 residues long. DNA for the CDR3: TGTGCCAGCAGTTTAGGTACTATCTCTGGGGCCAACGTCCTGACTTTC. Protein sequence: CASSLGTISGANVLTF.

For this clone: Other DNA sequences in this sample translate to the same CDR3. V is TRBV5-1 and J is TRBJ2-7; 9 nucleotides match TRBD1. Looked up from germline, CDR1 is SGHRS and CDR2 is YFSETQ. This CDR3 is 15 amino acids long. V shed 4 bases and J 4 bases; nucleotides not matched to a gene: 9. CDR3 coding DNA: TGCGCCAGCAGCACAGACAGGGGGGAAGGTTACGAGCAGTACTTC. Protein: CASSTDRGEGYEQYF.

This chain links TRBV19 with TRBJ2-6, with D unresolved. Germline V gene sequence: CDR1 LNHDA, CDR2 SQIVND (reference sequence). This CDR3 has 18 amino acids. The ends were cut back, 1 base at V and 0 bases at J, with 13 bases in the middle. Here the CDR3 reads CASSIGVRLTSGANVLTF. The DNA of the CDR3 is TGTGCCAGTAGTATAGGCGTCAGGCTTACCTCTGGGGCCAACGTCCTGACTTTC.

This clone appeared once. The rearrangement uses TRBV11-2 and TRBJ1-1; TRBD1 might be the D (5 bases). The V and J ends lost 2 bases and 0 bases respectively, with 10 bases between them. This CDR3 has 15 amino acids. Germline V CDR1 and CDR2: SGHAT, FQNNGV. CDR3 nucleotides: TGTGCCAGCAGCTTATCCGGGACTTTGAACACTGAAGCTTTCTTT. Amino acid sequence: CASSLSGTLNTEAFF.

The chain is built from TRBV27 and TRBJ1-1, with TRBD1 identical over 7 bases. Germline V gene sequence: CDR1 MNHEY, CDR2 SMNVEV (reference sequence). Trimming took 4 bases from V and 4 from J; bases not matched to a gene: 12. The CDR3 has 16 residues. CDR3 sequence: CASSSRTGRWFTEAFF. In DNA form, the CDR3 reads TGTGCCAGCAGTTCCAGGACAGGTAGATGGTTCACTGAAGCTTTCTTT.

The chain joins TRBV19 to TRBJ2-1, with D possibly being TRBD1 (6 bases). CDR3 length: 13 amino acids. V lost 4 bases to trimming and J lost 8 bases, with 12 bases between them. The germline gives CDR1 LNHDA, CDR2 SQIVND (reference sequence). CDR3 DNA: TGTGCCAGTAGTAAATACAGGGACGATGAGCAGTTCTTC. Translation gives CASSKYRDDEQFF.

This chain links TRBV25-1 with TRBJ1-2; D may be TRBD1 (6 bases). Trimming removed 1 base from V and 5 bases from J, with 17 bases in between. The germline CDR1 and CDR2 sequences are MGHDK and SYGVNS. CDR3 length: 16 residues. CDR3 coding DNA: TGTGCCAGCAGTGAATTGGGGGCAAGGGTAGAGTATGGCTACACCTTC. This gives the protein CASSELGARVEYGYTF.

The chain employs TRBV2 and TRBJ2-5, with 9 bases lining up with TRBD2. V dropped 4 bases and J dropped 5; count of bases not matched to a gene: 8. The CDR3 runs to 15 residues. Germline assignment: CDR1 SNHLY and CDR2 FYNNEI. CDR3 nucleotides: TGTGCCAGCAGTGTACGTAGCGGGAGATGGGAGACCCAGTACTTC. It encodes CASSVRSGRWETQYF.

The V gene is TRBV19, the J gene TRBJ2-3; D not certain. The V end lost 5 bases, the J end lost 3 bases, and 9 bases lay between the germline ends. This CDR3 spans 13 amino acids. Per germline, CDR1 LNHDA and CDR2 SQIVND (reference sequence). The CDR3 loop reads CASSAGQTDTQYF. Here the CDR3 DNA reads TGTGCCAGTAGTGCAGGCCAAACAGATACGCAGTATTTT.

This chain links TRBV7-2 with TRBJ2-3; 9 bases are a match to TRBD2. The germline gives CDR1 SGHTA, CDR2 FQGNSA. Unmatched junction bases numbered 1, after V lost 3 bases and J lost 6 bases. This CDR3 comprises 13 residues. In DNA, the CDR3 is TGTGCCAGCAGCTTCGGACTAGCGGATACGCAGTATTTT. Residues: CASSFGLADTQYF.

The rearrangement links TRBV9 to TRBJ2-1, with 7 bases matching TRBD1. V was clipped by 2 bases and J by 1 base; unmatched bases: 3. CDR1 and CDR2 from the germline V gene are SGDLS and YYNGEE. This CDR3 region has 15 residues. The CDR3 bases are TGTGCCAGCAGCGTGACAGGGATGTCCTACAATGAGCAGTTCTTC. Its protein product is CASSVTGMSYNEQFF.

This CDR3 is CASSLDPRDSSYEQYF. The CDR3 DNA reads TGTGCCAGCAGCTTAGACCCCCGGGACAGTTCCTACGAGCAGTACTTC. The V gene is TRBV7-9, the J gene TRBJ2-7; 7 bases are shared with TRBD1. The V and J ends lost 1 base and 1 base, in that order; junction bases with no gene match: 7. Germline V lookup: CDR1 SEHNR, CDR2 FQNEAQ (reference sequence). The CDR3 is 16 amino acids.

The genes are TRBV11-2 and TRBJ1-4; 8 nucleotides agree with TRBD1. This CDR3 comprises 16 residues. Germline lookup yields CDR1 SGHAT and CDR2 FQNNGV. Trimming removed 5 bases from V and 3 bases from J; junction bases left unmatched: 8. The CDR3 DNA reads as TGTGCCAGCAGCCAAGACAGGGGTATAGCTAATGAAAAACTGTTTTTT. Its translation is CASSQDRGIANEKLFF.

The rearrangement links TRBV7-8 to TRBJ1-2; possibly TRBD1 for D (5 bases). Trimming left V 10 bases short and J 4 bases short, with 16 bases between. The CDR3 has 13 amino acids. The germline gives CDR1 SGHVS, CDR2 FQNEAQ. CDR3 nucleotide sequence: TGTGCCACCGAGCACCCAGGGTCCTATGGCTACACCTTC. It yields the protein CATEHPGSYGYTF.

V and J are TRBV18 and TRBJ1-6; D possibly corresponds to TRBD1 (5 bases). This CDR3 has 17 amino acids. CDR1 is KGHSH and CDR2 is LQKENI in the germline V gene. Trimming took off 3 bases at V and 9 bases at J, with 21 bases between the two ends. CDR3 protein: CASSPNPFQGAGSPLHF. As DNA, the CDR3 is TGTGCCAGCTCACCGAACCCCTTCCAGGGCGCAGGTTCACCCCTCCACTTT.

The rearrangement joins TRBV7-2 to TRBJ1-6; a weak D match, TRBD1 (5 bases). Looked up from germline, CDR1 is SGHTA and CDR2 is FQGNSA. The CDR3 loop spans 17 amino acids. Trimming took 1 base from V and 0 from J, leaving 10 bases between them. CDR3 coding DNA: TGTGCCAGCAGCTTAGAACAGGCGAGCTCCTATAATTCACCCCTCCACTTT. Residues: CASSLEQASSYNSPLHF.

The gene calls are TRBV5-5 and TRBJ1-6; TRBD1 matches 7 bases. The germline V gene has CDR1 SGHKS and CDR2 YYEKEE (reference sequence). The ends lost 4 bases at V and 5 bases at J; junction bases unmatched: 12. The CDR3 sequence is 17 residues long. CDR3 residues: CASSSAPGQTNNSPLHF. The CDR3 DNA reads TGTGCCAGCAGCAGCGCGCCGGGACAGACGAATAATTCACCCCTCCACTTT.

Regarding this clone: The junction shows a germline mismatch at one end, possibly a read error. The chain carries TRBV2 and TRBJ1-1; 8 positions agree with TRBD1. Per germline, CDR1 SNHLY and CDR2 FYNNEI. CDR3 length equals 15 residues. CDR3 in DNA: TGTGCCAGCACTGAAGGACAGGGAAAGAACACTGAAGCTTTCTTT. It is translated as CASTEGQGKNTEAFF.

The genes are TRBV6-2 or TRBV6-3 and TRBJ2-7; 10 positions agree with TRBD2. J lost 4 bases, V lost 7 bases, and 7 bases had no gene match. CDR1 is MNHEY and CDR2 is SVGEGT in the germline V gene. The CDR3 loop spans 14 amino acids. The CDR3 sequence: CASNPSGRLYEQYF. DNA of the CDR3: TGTGCCAGCAACCCTAGCGGGAGACTTTACGAGCAGTACTTC.

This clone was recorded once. CDR3 in DNA: TGTGCCAGCTCACCAATGACAGGCGCAACTAATGAAAAACTGTTTTTT. Translated: CASSPMTGATNEKLFF. V gene TRBV18 combines with J gene TRBJ1-4, with D maybe TRBD1 (6 bases). Trimming stripped 2 bases from V and 0 bases from J, with 10 bases between. Germline CDR1 and CDR2: KGHSH and LQKENI. This CDR3 is built from 16 residues.

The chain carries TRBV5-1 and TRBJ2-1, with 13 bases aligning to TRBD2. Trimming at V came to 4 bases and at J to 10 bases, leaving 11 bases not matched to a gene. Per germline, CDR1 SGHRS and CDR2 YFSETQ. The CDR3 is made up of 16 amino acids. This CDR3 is CASSRITSGRAREQFF. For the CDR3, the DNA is TGCGCCAGCAGCCGAATAACTAGCGGGAGGGCCAGAGAGCAGTTCTTC.

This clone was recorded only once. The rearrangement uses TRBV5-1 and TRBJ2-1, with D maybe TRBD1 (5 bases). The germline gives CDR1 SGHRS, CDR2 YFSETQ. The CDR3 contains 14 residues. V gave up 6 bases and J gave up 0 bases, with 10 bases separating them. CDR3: CASMADSSYNEQFF. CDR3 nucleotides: TGCGCCAGCATGGCCGACAGCTCCTACAATGAGCAGTTCTTC.

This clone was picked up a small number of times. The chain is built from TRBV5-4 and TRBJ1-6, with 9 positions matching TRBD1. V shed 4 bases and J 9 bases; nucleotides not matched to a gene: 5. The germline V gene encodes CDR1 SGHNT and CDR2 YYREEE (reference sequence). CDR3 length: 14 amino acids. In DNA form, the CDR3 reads TGTGCCAGCAGCGCTACAGGGGGCGGTTCACCCCTCCACTTT. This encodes CASSATGGGSPLHF.

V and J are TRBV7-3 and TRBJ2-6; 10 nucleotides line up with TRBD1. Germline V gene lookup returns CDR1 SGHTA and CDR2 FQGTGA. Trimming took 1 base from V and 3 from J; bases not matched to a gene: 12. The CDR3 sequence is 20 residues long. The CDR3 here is CASSLIGQGVPWDGANVLTF. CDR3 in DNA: TGTGCCAGCAGCTTAATCGGACAGGGGGTGCCCTGGGATGGGGCCAACGTCCTGACTTTC.